This TCR beta chain was captured by sequencing in a study of blood T cell repertoires in COVID-19. Study overall: COVID-19 samples from acute and convalescent phases originated in the United States, Italy and Spain.

Clones were sequenced by immunoSEQ multiplex PCR, and TCRdb holds only the in-frame ones, with some missing. Among 150,000 to 200,000 clones listed, 85% to 90% were seen once. Trimming at V came to 1 base and at J to 0 bases, leaving 10 bases not matched to a gene. CDR3 size: 19 residues. CDR1 is SGHVS and CDR2 is FNYEAQ in the germline V gene. The sample taken for sequencing was peripheral blood. The TCR was taken from a human donor in a cohort sampled during active COVID-19. The chain joins TRBV7-6 to TRBJ1-5, with 9 positions matching TRBD1. The CDR3 loop reads CASSLEAVTGGFSNQPQHF. In DNA, the CDR3 is TGTGCCAGCAGCTTAGAAGCAGTAACAGGGGGCTTTAGCAATCAGCCCCAGCATTTT. Drawing the rest from reference TRBV7-6 and TRBJ1-5, the complete variable domain is GAGVSQSPRYKVTKRGQDVALRCDPISGHVSLYWYRQALGQGPEFLTYFNYEAQQDKSGLPNDRFSAERPEGSISTLTIQRTEQRDSAMYRCASSLEAVTGGFSNQPQHFGDGTRLSIL.